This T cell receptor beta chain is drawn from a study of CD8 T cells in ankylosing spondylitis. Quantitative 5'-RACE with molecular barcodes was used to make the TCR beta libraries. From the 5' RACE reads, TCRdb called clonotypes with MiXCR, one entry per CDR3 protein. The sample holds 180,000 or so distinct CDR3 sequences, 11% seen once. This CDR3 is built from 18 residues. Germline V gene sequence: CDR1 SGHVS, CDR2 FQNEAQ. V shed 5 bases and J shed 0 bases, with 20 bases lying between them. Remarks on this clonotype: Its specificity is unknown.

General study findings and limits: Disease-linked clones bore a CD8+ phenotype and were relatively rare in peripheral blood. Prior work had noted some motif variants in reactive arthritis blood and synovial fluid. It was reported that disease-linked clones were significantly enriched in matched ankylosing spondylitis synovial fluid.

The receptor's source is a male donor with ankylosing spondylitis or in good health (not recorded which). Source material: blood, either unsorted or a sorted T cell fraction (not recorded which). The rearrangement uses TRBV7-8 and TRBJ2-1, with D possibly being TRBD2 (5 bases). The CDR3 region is CASSPERIARSSYNEQFF. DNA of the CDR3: TGTGCCAGCAGCCCAGAGCGGATAGCTCGGAGCTCCTACAATGAGCAGTTCTTC.